This TCR beta chain stems from a study of blood T cell repertoires in COVID-19. Study as a whole: COVID-19 samples from acute and convalescent phases originated in the United States, Italy and Spain.

Libraries were prepared by immunoSEQ multiplex PCR; TCRdb keeps only in-frame clonotypes and omits some of them. Seen here are over 130,000 clones, about three quarters observed once, and the top ten hold around 3%. This clone was counted once. The germline gives CDR1 MDHEN, CDR2 SYDVKM. V lost 5 bases to trimming and J lost 7 bases, with 15 bases between them. CDR3 length equals 13 residues. The TCR originated in a woman in her forties or fifties who had recovered from COVID-19. The sample comprised PBMCs or T cells enriched from blood (not recorded which). The rearrangement uses TRBV28 and TRBJ2-7; D is unresolved. The CDR3 coding sequence is TGTGCCAGCAGTCCCGTGAGCGTCGGGGAGCAGTACTTC. This gives the protein CASSPVSVGEQYF.